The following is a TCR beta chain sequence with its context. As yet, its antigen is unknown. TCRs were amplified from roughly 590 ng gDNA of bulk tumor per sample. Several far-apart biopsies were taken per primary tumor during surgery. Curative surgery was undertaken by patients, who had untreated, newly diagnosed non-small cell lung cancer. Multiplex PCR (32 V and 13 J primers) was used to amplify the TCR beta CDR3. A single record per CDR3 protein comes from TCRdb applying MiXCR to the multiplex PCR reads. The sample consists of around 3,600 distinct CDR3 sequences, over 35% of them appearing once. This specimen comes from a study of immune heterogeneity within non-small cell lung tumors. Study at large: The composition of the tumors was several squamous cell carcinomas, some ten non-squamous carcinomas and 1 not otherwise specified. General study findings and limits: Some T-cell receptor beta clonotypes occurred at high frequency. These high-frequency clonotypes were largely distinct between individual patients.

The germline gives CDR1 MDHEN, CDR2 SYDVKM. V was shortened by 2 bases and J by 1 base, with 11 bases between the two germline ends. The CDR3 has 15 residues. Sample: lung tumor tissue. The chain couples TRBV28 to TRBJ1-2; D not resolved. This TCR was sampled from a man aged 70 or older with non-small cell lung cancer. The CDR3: CASSLGILINYGYTF. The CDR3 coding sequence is TGTGCCAGCAGTTTAGGTATTCTAATTAACTATGGCTACACCTTC.